This is a list of T cell receptor beta chains from one sample in a study. TCRdb re-called the RT-PCR reads with MiXCR, one entry per CDR3 protein. Of about 680,000 distinct CDR3 sequences listed, approximately 15% are singletons. The specimen was memory CD4+ T cells from blood. All receptors derive from a female donor in good health, serving as a healthy control. Each CDR3 is given without its conserved first and last residue.

>TRBJ1-2|TRBV6-2/TRBV6-3|12
ASSYPSGFYGYT
>TRBJ2-1|TRBV20-1|13
SAGGGQAFYNEQF
>TRBJ2-2|TRBV7-9|13
ASRSGDGNTGELF
>TRBJ2-1|TRBV7-7|11
ASSSNREDEQF
>TRBJ2-7|TRBV3-1|11
ASSHRGSYEQY
>TRBJ1-6|TRBV7-9|12
ASSGDRENSPLH
>TRBJ2-6|TRBV20-1|13
SANPDRAGANVLT
>TRBJ2-2|TRBV10-3|11
AISEWREGELF
>TRBJ1-3|TRBV11-2|15
ASSLGWQGSSGNTIY
>TRBJ2-2|TRBV12-3/TRBV12-4|14
ASSFRGAIHTGELF
>TRBJ1-2|TRBV7-9|11
ASSKDVNYGYT
>TRBJ1-3|TRBV4-2|13
ASSQDGTRGNTIY
>TRBJ2-1|TRBV5-1|13
ASSPGQDPYNEQF
>TRBJ2-4|TRBV7-3|13
ASSLTGQGSGIQY
>TRBJ1-1|TRBV5-1|11
ASSFVRFAEAF
>TRBJ2-5|TRBV11-2|12
ASNLQGAGETQY
>TRBJ2-7|TRBV7-2|13
ASSPSGRALGEQY
>TRBJ1-2|TRBV28|13
ASSSSDRMGDGYT
>TRBJ1-5|TRBV12-3/TRBV12-4|15
ASSKEHRVGRNQPQH
>TRBJ2-2|TRBV7-3|13
ASSLGLQDTGELF